This T cell receptor (beta chain) was captured in a study of post-analysis software for immune sequencing data. On this clonotype itself: What it binds is not known.

Built from TCR beta cDNA, the libraries had unique molecular identifiers in them. Each sample of roughly 0.95 to 10 million input T cells yielded 500,000 or so cDNA molecules, so each molecule approximated one T cell. Each CDR3 protein is one row after TCRdb ran MiXCR on the PCR reads. Of 350,000 to 450,000 distinct CDR3 sequences in the sample, 39% are singletons; the top ten hold 7.5% to 8.5%. V lost 8 bases and J lost 8, with 12 bases in between. Germline V gives CDR1 MNHNS, CDR2 SASEGT. CDR3 length: 12 residues. Study observations and caveats: Comparison of patients with controls showed a handful of TRBV segments more frequent in patients, TRBV5-6, TRBV5-1 and TRBV20-1 among them.

The chain employs TRBV6-1 and TRBJ1-4; D is undetermined. The sequenced sample consisted of blood. The clonotype originates from a girl aged 2-10 years with multiple sclerosis. The CDR3 here is CASLDDREKLFF. The DNA for the CDR3 is TGTGCCAGCCTTGATGATCGAGAAAAACTGTTTTTT.